One and the same sample provided the 16 T cell receptor beta chains below, sequenced in a study of response to subunit inactivated influenza vaccine. TCRdb recomputed calls from the RT-PCR reads with MiXCR, one row per CDR3 protein. The table has 500,000 or so distinct CDR3 sequences, 16% seen once. Material: CD4+ T cells sorted from PBMCs, obtained roughly 24 months after vaccination. These receptors were taken from a man aged 50-75 years who received an inactivated influenza vaccine.

CDR3 loop: CSVEGRLNTEAFF. CDR3 in DNA: TGCAGCGTTGAGGGCCGACTGAACACTGAAGCTTTCTTT. The chain employs TRBV29-1 and TRBJ1-1, with unresolved D. Between the trimmed V and J ends, which lost 3 bases and 0 bases, there was a span of 8 bases. The length of the CDR3 is 13 residues. CDR1 and CDR2 from the germline V gene are SQVTM and ANQGSEA.

V usage is TRBV12-3 or TRBV12-4 and J usage is TRBJ2-7; D is possibly TRBD2 (6 bases). CDR3 length: 15 residues. The V gene lost 4 bases and the J gene lost 0 bases, with 13 bases spanning the gap. The CDR3 DNA reads as TGTGCCAGCAGTTCCACCGGGGAGGTCTCCTACGAGCAGTACTTC. Protein: CASSSTGEVSYEQYF.

This chain connects TRBV12-3 or TRBV12-4 to TRBJ1-2; TRBD1 aligns across 7 bases. The CDR3 covers 14 residues. V shed 5 bases, J shed 2 bases, and the junction held 5 bases outside the gene matches. The DNA for the CDR3 is TGTGCCAGCAGTCCGACAGGGCACAACTATGGCTACACCTTC. The encoded protein is CASSPTGHNYGYTF.

The chain uses TRBV7-6 and TRBJ2-7; a weak D match, TRBD1 (5 bases). Trimming cost V 2 bases and J 3 bases, with 8 bases left between them. The germline gives CDR1 SGHVS, CDR2 FNYEAQ. The CDR3 is made up of 13 amino acids. CDR3 sequence: CASSLQQDYEQYF. DNA for the CDR3: TGTGCCAGCAGCTTACAACAGGACTACGAGCAGTACTTC.

This clonotype has just one count. This chain links TRBV20-1 with TRBJ2-7; 11 bases are shared with TRBD2. Trimming removed 2 bases from V and 2 bases from J; junction bases left unmatched: 17. The length of the CDR3 is 19 residues. Looked up from germline, CDR1 is DFQATT and CDR2 is SNEGSKA (reference sequence). As DNA, the CDR3 is TGCAGTGCTAGACCTAAACGCATGCTCCTAGCGGGGGGACCCTACGAGCAGTACTTC. Its protein is CSARPKRMLLAGGPYEQYF.

V is TRBV7-2 and J is TRBJ2-3; a weak D match, TRBD2 (6 bases). Trimming left V 3 bases short and J 4 bases short, with 14 bases between. This CDR3 is built from 15 residues. Germline V gene sequence: CDR1 SGHTA, CDR2 FQGNSA. The CDR3 sequence: CASSFGGIVADTQYF. CDR3 in DNA: TGTGCCAGCAGCTTCGGCGGGATAGTGGCAGATACGCAGTATTTT.

In this sample, this clonotype turned up a few times. V usage is TRBV5-1 and J usage is TRBJ2-7, with 10 bases matching TRBD2. J was trimmed by 3 bases and V by 7 bases; bases with no gene match: 19. This CDR3 has 18 amino acids. Germline V gene sequence: CDR1 SGHRS, CDR2 YFSETQ. The CDR3 protein is CASELCRDVLAGIYEQYF. The CDR3 DNA follows: TGCGCCAGCGAACTCTGTCGTGATGTACTAGCGGGAATCTACGAGCAGTACTTC.

This clonotype was detected a few times. This rearrangement joins TRBV7-9 to TRBJ2-3; D perhaps matches TRBD2 (5 bases). The CDR3 contains 17 residues. Trimming left V 2 bases short and J 0 bases short, with 15 bases between. CDR1 is SEHNR, CDR2 FQNEAQ, per germline (reference sequence). The CDR3 loop is CASSLLLLAASTDTQYF. The CDR3, as DNA: TGTGCCAGCAGCTTATTACTTCTAGCCGCGAGCACAGATACGCAGTATTTT.

This sequence joins TRBV6-2 or TRBV6-3 and TRBJ2-4, with D maybe TRBD1 (6 bases). The CDR3 is 16 amino acids. With 2 bases removed from V and 3 bases from J, the gap between germline ends came to 14 bases. The germline CDR1 and CDR2 sequences are MNHEY and SVGEGT. The CDR3 is CASSYDSIQGKNIQYF. CDR3 nucleotides: TGTGCCAGCAGTTACGACAGTATACAGGGCAAAAACATTCAGTACTTC.

Notes on this clonotype: The junction shows a germline mismatch at one end, possibly a read error. The chain employs TRBV28 and TRBJ1-1; no clear D gene. CDR3 length: 14 amino acids. Germline CDR1 reads MDHEN; CDR2 reads SYDVKM. The CDR3: CSSSYPRSHTEAFF. The CDR3 DNA is TGTTCCAGCAGTTACCCCCGCTCCCACACTGAAGCTTTCTTT.

The rearrangement joins TRBV4-3 to TRBJ1-6, with 7 bases lining up with TRBD1. This CDR3 has 19 amino acids. CDR1 is LGHNA and CDR2 is YSLEER in the germline V gene. The trim removed 0 bases at V and 0 bases at J, leaving 8 bases unmatched. The chain's CDR3 is CASSQDPTTGSSYNSPLHF. CDR3 bases: TGCGCCAGCAGCCAAGATCCTACGACAGGGAGCTCCTATAATTCACCCCTCCACTTT.

The chain combines TRBV5-1 with TRBJ1-6; no clear D gene. This CDR3 has 15 residues. V shed 4 bases and J shed 7 bases, with 15 bases lying between them. CDR1 and CDR2 from the germline V gene are SGHRS and YFSETQ. The CDR3 DNA is TGCGCCAGCAGCGCTGACACGACGGGGAATTCACCCCTCCACTTT. It encodes CASSADTTGNSPLHF.

The V call is TRBV19, the J call TRBJ2-7; the D is unclear. Trimming stripped 4 bases from V and 0 bases from J, with 7 bases between. CDR3 size: 13 residues. Germline lookup yields CDR1 LNHDA and CDR2 SQIVND (reference sequence). As DNA, the CDR3 is TGTGCCAGTAGTACCGAGCGCTCCTACGAGCAGTACTTC. Its translation: CASSTERSYEQYF.

The chain combines TRBV3-1 with TRBJ1-4; D may be TRBD1 (5 bases). The CDR3 is made up of 14 amino acids. V lost 8 bases, J lost 0 bases, and 10 bases lay in between. Germline-derived CDR1 and CDR2 are LGHDT and YNNKEL (reference sequence). The CDR3 loop reads CASRETATNEKLFF. CDR3 DNA sequence: TGTGCCAGCCGAGAGACAGCAACTAATGAAAAACTGTTTTTT.

The chain employs TRBV7-6 and TRBJ1-2; no definite D call. The CDR3 is made up of 13 amino acids. CDR1 SGHVS and CDR2 FNYEAQ come from the germline V gene. V shed 5 bases and J shed 4 bases, with 11 bases lying between them. CDR3 coding DNA: TGTGCCAGCAGCCGCAGGAAGAGCTATGGCTACACCTTC. Its translation: CASSRRKSYGYTF.

This clonotype was seen a handful of times. V and J are TRBV6-1 and TRBJ2-3; D remains unclear. Between the trimmed V and J ends, which lost 2 bases and 9 bases, there was a span of 9 bases. Germline CDR1 is MNHNS and CDR2 is SASEGT. The CDR3 totals 12 residues. The CDR3 coding sequence is TGTGCCAGCAGTGAAAGATCCTCAACGCAGTATTTT. Its translation: CASSERSSTQYF.